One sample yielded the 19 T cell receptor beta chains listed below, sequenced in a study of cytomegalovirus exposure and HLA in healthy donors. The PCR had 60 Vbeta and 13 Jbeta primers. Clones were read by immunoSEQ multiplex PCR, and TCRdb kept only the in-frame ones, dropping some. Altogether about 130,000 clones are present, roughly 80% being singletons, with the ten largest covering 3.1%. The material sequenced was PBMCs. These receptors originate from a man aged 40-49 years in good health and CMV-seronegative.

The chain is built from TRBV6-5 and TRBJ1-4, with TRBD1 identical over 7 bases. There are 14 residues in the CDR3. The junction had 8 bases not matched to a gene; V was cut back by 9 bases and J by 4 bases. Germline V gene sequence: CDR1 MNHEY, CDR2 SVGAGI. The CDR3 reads CASGPTGSNEKLFF. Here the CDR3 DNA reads TGTGCCAGTGGCCCGACAGGGAGTAATGAAAAACTGTTTTTT.

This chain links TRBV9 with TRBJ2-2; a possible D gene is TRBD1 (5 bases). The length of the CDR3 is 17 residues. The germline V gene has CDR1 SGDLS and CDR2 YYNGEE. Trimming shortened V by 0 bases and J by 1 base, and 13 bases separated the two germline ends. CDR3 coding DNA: TGTGCCAGCAGCGTAGAGGTGGGCAGGGTGAACACCGGGGAGCTGTTTTTT. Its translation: CASSVEVGRVNTGELFF.

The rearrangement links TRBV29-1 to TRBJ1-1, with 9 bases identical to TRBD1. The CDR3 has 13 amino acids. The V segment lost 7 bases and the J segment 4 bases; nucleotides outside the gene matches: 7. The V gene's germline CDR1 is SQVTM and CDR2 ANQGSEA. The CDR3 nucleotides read TGCAGCGCACACAGGGGGCAGGGCACTGAAGCTTTCTTT. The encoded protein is CSAHRGQGTEAFF.

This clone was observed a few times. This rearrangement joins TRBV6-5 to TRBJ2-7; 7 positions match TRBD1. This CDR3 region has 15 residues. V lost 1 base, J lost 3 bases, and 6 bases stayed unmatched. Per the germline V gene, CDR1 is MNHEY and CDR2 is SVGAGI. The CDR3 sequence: CASSYWRQGYYEQYF. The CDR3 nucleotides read TGTGCCAGCAGTTACTGGAGACAGGGTTACTACGAGCAGTACTTC.

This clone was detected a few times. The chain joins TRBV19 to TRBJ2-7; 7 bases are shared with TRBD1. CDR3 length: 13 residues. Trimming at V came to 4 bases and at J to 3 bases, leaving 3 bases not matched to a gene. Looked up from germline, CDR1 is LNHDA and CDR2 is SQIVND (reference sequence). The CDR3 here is CASSRQGDYEQYF. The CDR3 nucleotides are TGTGCCAGTAGTAGACAGGGTGACTACGAGCAGTACTTC.

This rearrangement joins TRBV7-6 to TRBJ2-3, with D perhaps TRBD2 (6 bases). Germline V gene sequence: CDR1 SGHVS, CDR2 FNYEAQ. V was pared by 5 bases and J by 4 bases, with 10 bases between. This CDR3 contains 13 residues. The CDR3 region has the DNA TGTGCCAGCAGCAGGGACTTCCCAGATACGCAGTATTTT. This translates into CASSRDFPDTQYF.

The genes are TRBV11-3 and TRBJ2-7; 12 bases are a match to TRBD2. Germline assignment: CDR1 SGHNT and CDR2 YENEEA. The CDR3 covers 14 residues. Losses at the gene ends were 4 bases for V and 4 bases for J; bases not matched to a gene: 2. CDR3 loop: CASSSTSGSYEQYF. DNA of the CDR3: TGTGCCAGCAGCTCGACTAGCGGGAGTTACGAGCAGTACTTC.

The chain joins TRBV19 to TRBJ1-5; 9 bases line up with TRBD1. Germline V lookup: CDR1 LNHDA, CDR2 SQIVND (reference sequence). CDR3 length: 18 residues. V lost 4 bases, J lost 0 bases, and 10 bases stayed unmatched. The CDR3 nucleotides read TGTGCCAGTAGTACCGGGACAGGGTCTTACTATAGCAATCAGCCCCAGCATTTT. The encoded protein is CASSTGTGSYYSNQPQHF.

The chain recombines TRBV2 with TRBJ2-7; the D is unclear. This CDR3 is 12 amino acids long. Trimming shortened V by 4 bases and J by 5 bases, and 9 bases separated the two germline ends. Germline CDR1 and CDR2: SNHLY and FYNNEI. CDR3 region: CASSVRVHEQYF. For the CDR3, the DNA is TGTGCCAGCAGTGTCCGAGTCCACGAGCAGTACTTC. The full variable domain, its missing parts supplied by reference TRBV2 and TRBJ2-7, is EPEVTQTPSHQVTQMGQEVILRCVPISNHLYFYWYRQILGQKVEFLVSFYNNEISEKSEIFDDQFSVERPDGSNFTLKIRSTKLEDSAMYFCASSVRVHEQYFGPGTRLTVT.

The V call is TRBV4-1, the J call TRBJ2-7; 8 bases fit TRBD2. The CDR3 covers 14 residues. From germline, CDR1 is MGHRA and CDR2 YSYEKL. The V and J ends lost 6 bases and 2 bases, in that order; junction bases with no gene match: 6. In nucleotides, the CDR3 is TGCGCCAGCAGGCTAACTAGCGGACCCTACGAGCAGTACTTC. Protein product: CASRLTSGPYEQYF.

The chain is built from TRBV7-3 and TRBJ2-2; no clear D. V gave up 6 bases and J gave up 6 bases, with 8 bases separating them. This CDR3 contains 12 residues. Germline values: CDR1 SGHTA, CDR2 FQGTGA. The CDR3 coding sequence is TGTGCCAGCAGACACGAAGCCGGGGAGCTGTTTTTT. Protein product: CASRHEAGELFF.

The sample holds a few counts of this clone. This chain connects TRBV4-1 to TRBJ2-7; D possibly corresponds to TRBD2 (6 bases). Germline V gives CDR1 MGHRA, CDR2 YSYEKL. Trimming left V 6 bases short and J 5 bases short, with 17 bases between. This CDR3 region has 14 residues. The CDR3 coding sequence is TGCGCCAGCAGGGACGGCGGGGATAGGGACGAGCAGTACTTC. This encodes CASRDGGDRDEQYF.

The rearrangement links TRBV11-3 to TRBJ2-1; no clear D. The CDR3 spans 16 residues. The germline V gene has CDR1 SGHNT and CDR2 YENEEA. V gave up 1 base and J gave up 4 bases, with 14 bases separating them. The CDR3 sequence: CASSLAVFLTYNEQFF. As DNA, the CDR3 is TGTGCCAGCAGCTTAGCGGTGTTTTTAACTTACAATGAGCAGTTCTTC.

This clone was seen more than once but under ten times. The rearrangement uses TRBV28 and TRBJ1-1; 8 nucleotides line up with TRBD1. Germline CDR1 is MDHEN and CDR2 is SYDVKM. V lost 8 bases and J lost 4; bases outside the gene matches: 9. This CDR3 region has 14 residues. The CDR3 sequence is CASFSSTGGTEAFF. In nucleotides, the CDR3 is TGTGCCAGCTTCTCGTCTACAGGGGGCACTGAAGCTTTCTTT.

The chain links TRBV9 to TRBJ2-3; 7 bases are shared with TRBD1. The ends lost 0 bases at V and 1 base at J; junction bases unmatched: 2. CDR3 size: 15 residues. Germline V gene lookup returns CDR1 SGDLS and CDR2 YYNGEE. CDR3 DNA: TGTGCCAGCAGCGTAGTTCAGGGGGGCACAGATACGCAGTATTTT. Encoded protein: CASSVVQGGTDTQYF.

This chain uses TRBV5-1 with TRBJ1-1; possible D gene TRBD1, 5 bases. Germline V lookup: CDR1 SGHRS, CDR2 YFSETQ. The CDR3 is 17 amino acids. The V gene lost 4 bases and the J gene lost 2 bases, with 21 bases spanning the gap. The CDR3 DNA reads TGCGCCAGCAGCCCCGGGTGGGGGGACGGGACTAACACTGAAGCTTTCTTT. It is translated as CASSPGWGDGTNTEAFF.

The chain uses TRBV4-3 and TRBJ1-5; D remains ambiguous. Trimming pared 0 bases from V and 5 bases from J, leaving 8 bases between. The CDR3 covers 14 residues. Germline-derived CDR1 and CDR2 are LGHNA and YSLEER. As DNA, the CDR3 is TGCGCCAGCAGCCAAGAAGTGAGGGATCAGCCCCAGCATTTT. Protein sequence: CASSQEVRDQPQHF.

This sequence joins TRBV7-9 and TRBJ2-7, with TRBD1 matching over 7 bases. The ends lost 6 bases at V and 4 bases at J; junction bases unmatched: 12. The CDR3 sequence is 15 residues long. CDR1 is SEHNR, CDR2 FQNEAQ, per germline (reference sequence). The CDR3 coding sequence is TGTGCCAGCAGTTTTAGAGACAGGGACGTATACGAGCAGTACTTC. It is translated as CASSFRDRDVYEQYF.

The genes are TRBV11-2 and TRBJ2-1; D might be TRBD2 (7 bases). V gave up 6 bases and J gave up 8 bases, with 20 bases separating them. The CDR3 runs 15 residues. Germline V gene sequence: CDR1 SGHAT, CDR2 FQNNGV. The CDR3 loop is CASRGGRTVYDEQFF. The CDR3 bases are TGTGCCAGCAGGGGGGGGCGTACCGTTTACGATGAGCAGTTCTTC.